This T cell receptor (beta chain) is from a study of T cell responses to AZD1222 COVID-19 vaccine. With respect to this clone: Its matching antigen is unknown.

Using immunoSEQ multiplex PCR, the repertoire was profiled, and TCRdb retains in-frame clones only, with some absent. The data contain roughly 45,000 clones, over 80% of them singletons. Study-level results: Researchers took repertoire samples only after the peak T cell response had come. Two AZD1222 doses significantly raised spike-specific TCR breadth and depth over controls. Reportedly, nearly half of unique spike TCRs recognized epitopes outside B.1.351/B.1.1.7 mutations.

This TCR came from an adult who received the AZD1222 COVID-19 vaccine. The specimen was peripheral blood, collected 28 days after the second AZD1222 dose.

The CDR3 DNA is TGTGCCAGCAGGTCCCGGGCCCCTGGAGGCTACACCTTC. Protein sequence: CASRSRAPGGYTF. V and J are TRBV27 and TRBJ1-2, with D hard to call. Per germline, CDR1 MNHEY and CDR2 SMNVEV (reference sequence). V gave up 6 bases and J gave up 8 bases, with 16 bases separating them. The CDR3 covers 13 residues.